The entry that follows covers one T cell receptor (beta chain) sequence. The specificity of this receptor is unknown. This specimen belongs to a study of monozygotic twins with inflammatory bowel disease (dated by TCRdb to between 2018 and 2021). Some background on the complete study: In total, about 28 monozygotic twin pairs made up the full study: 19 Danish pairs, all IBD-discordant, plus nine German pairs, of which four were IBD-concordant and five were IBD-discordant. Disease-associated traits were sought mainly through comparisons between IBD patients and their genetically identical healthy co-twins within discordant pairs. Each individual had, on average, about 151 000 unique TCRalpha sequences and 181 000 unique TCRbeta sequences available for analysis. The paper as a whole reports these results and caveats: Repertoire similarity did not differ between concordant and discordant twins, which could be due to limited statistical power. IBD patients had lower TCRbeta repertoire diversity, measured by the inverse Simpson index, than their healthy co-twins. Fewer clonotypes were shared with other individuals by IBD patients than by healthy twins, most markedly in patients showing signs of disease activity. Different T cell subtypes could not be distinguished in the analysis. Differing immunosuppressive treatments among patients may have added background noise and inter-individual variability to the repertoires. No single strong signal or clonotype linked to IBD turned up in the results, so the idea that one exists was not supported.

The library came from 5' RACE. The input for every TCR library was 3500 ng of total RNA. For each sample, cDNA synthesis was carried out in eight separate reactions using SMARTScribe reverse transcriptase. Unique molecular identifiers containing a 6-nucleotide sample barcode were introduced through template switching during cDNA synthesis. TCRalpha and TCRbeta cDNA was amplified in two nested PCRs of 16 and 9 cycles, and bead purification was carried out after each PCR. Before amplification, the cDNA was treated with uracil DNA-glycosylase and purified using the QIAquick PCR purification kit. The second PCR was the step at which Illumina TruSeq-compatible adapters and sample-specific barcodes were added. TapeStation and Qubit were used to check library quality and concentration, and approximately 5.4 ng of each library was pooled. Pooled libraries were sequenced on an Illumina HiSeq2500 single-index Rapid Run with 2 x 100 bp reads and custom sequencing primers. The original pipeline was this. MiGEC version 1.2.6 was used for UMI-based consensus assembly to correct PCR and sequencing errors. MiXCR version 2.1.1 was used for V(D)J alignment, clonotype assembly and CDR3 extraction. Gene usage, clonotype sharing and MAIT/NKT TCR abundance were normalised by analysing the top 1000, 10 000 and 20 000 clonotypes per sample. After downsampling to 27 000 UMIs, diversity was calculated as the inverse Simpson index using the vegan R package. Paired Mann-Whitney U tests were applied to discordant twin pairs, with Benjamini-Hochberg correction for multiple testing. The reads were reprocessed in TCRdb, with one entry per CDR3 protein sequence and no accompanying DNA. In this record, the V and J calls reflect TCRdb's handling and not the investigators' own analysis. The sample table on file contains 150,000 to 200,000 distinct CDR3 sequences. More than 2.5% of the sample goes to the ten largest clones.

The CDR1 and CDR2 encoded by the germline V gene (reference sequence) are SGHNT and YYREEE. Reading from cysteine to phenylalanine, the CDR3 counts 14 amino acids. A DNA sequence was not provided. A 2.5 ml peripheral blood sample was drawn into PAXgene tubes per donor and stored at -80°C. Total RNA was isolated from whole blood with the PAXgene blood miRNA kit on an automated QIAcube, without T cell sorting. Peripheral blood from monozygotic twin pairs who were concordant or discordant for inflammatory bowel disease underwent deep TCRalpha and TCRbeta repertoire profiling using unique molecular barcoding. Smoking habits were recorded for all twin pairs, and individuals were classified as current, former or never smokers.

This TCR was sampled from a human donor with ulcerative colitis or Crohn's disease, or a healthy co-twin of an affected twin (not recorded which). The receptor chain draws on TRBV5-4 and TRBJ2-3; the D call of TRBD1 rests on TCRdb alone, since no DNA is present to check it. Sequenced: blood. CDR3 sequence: CASKQAPSTDTQYF.